These T cell receptor beta chains were read from a single sample in a study of T cells in localized non-small cell lung cancer. TCRdb's table, derived via immunoSEQ multiplex PCR, lists solely in-frame clones and lacks some. Of some 52,000 clones in the sample, about 78% were seen once. This specimen was PBMCs, taken before any cancer treatment. The receptors were gathered from a woman aged 35 to 75 with stage II lung adenocarcinoma. The conserved cysteine and the conserved F or W are not part of the CDR3 here. D genes are given only for firm matches.

CDR3 | V | D | J
ASSPNRGTEAF | TRBV28 | TRBD1 | TRBJ1-1
AWSGTHNEQF | TRBV30 | NA | TRBJ2-1
AWSVSHLPGNEQF | TRBV30 | NA | TRBJ2-1
ASSPLSQGTEAF | TRBV7-2 | NA | TRBJ1-1
ASYRGGENTEAF | TRBV18 | TRBD1 | TRBJ1-1
ASSNRGGYGYT | TRBV2 | TRBD1 | TRBJ1-2
ASSIVVSGPGTEAF | TRBV19 | NA | TRBJ1-1
ASSYRDSGGNIQY | TRBV6-6 | TRBD2 | TRBJ2-4
ASSVDGVEADTQY | TRBV9 | NA | TRBJ2-3
ASSDLAGPYEQY | TRBV6-1 | NA | TRBJ2-7
ASSPRGEQF | TRBV11-2 | NA | TRBJ2-1
ASKTSGGLYEQY | TRBV27 | TRBD2 | TRBJ2-7
ASSLGQAVYEQY | TRBV7-2 | NA | TRBJ2-7
ASSSMTGGRETQY | TRBV5-1 | TRBD1 | TRBJ2-5
ASSLGDRSYEQY | TRBV28 | TRBD1 | TRBJ2-7
ASSLGTSGTTDTQY | TRBV5-1 | TRBD2 | TRBJ2-3
ASTEGTEAF | TRBV6-1 | NA | TRBJ1-1
ASSQNRANEQY | TRBV7-2 | NA | TRBJ2-7
ASSTGRKSRTEAF | TRBV19 | NA | TRBJ1-1
ASSSERGGRTGELF | TRBV5-1 | TRBD2 | TRBJ2-2
ASRVDRGYENRADGYT | TRBV25-1 | TRBD1 | TRBJ1-2
ASSLFSGGDEQY | TRBV5-1 | TRBD1 | TRBJ2-7
ASSLATGGEKLF | TRBV5-1 | TRBD1 | TRBJ1-4
ASSLGQQRQPQH | TRBV7-2 | NA | TRBJ1-5
ASSEWMNTEAF | TRBV6-4 | NA | TRBJ1-1
ASAGDIQY | TRBV28 | TRBD2 | TRBJ2-4
ASSLSRLEQF | TRBV11-1 | NA | TRBJ2-1
ASSPRGQGPTEAF | TRBV6-6 | TRBD1 | TRBJ1-1
ASSSRGLGEKLF | TRBV28 | NA | TRBJ1-4
ASSSRGLGEQY | TRBV18 | NA | TRBJ2-7
ASSFITGNSGNTIY | TRBV5-6 | NA | TRBJ1-3
ASSYSRGQPQH | TRBV6-5 | NA | TRBJ1-5
ASSLEGQNTEAF | TRBV5-1 | NA | TRBJ1-1
ASSPGSGNTIY | TRBV10-1 | NA | TRBJ1-3
ASSLPDRTQETQY | TRBV7-8 | TRBD1 | TRBJ2-5
ASSPNLGNQPQH | TRBV7-2 | NA | TRBJ1-5